This T cell receptor (beta chain) was sequenced for a study of technical replicates of blood from several donors. Sequencing used immunoSEQ multiplex PCR; TCRdb keeps in-frame clones, though not all of them. The sample includes about 100,000 clones, around 95% of them seen just once. The V end was cut by 6 bases, the J end by 3 bases, with 15 bases between. CDR3 length equals 13 residues. Germline V gene lookup returns CDR1 SQVTM and CDR2 ANQGSEA. The sample taken for sequencing was T cells isolated from PBMCs. The clonotype comes from a human donor in good health. The V call is TRBV29-1, the J call TRBJ2-7; D unresolved. The CDR3 sequence: CSVHASSDYEQYF. The DNA for the CDR3 is TGCAGCGTCCATGCTAGTTCTGACTACGAGCAGTACTTC.